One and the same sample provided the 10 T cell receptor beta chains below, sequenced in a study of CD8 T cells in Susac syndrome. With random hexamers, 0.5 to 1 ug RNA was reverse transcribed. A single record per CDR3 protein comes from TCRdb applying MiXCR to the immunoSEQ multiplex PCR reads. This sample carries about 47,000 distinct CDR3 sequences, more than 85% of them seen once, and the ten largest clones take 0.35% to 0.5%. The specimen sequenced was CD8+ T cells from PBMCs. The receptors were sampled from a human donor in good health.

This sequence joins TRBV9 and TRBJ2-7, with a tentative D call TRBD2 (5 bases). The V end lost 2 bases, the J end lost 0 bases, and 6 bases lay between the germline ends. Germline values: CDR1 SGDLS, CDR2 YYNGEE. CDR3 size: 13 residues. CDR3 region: CASSVGGSYEQYF. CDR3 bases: TGTGCCAGCAGCGTCGGAGGCTCCTACGAGCAGTACTTC.

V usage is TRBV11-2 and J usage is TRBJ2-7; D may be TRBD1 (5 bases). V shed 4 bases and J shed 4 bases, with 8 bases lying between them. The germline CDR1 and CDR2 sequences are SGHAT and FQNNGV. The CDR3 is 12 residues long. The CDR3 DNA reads TGTGCCAGCAGCTACCAGGGTTACGAGCAGTACTTC. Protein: CASSYQGYEQYF.

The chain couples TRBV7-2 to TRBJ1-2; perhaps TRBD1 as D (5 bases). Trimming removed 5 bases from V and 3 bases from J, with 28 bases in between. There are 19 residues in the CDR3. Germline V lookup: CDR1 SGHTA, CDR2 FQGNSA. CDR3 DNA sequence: TGTGCCAGCAGCCCCCCGAAGGGCAGGGTGAGCGGGATAGACTATGGCTACACCTTC. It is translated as CASSPPKGRVSGIDYGYTF.

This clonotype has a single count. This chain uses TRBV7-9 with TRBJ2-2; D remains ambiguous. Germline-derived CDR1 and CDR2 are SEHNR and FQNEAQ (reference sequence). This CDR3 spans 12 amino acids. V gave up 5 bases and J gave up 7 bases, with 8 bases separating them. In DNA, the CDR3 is TGTGCCAGCAGCCCACAATACGGGGAGCTGTTTTTT. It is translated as CASSPQYGELFF.

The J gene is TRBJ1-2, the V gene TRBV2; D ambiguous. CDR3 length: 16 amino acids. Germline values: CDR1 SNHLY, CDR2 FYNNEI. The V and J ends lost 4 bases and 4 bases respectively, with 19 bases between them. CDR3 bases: TGTGCCAGCAGTGGAAATGACCCTCTTATGAGCTATGGCTACACCTTC. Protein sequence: CASSGNDPLMSYGYTF.

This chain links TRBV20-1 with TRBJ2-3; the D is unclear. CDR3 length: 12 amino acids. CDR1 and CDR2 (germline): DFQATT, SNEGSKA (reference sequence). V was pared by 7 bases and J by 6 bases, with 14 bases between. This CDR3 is CSVPVPADTQYF. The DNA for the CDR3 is TGCAGTGTGCCTGTCCCGGCCGATACGCAGTATTTT.

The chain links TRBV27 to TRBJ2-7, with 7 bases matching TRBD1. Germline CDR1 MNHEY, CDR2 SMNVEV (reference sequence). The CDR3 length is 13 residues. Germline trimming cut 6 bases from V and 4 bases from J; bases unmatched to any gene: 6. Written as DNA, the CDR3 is TGTGCCAGCAGCGAGACAGGGCGGTACGAGCAGTACTTC. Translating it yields CASSETGRYEQYF.

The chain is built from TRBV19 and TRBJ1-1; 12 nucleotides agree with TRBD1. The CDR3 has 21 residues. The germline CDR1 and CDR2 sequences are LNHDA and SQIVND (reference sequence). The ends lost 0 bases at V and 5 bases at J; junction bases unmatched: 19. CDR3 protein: CASSIDGTIGDRGRVMTEAFF. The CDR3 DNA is TGTGCCAGTAGTATAGATGGGACAATTGGGGACAGGGGGCGCGTTATGACTGAAGCTTTCTTT.

The CDR3 nucleotides are TGTGCCAGCAGCCAAGATAGGGAAGGTACTGAAGCTTTCTTT. It translates to CASSQDREGTEAFF. The J gene is TRBJ1-1, the V gene TRBV4-2; D is uncertain. CDR1 and CDR2 from the germline V gene are LGHNA and YNFKEQ. The CDR3 is 14 amino acids. V was cut by 0 bases and J by 5 bases, with 10 bases left in between.

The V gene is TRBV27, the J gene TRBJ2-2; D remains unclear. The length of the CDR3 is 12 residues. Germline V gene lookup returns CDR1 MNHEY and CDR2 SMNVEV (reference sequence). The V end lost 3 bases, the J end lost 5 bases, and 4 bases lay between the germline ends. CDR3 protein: CASSFRTGELFF. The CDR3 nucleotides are TGTGCCAGCAGTTTTAGGACCGGGGAGCTGTTTTTT.